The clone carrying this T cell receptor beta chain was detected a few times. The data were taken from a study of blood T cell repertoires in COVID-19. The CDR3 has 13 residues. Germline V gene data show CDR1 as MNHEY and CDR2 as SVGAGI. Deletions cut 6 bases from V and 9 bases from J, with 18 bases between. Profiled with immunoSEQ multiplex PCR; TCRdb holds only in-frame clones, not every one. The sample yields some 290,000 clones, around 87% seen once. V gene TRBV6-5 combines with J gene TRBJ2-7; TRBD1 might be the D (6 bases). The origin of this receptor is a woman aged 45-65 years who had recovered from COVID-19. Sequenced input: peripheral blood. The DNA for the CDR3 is TGTGCCAGCAGAGAGACAGGCTACTATTGGCAGTACTTC. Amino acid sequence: CASRETGYYWQYF.